The rows below give T cell receptor beta chains drawn from one sample of a study of monozygotic twins with cystic fibrosis. Assay used: immunoSEQ multiplex PCR; TCRdb lists only in-frame clones, some missing. There are around 20,000 clones in the sample; about 90% occur only once, and 1.5% to 2% lies in the top ten. Sequences were obtained from blood. These receptors all come from a girl aged 2 to 10 with cystic fibrosis. CDR3s include the opening cysteine and the closing phenylalanine or tryptophan. The D gene is left open where the match is weak. Clone sizes are given selectively: once, few, many, or a class where the clone is expanded.

v_gene	abundance	j_gene	d_gene	CDR3nt	CDR3aa
TRBV5-3	NA	TRBJ1-2	TRBD1	TGTGCCAGAAGCTTGGCGGGACAGGTGAACTATGGCTACACCTTC	CARSLAGQVNYGYTF
TRBV5-1	once	TRBJ2-7	NA	TGCGCCAGCAGCCTCCTTCCGTCGAGCTCCTACGAGCAGTACTTC	CASSLLPSSSYEQYF
TRBV7-2	NA	TRBJ2-5	NA	TGTGCCAGCAGCCCAGGGGTAGCCCCAGAGACCCAGTACTTC	CASSPGVAPETQYF
TRBV5-1	NA	TRBJ2-5	NA	TGCGCCAGCAGCCAGGAGCCTAGCTTGTACCAAGAGACCCAGTACTTC	CASSQEPSLYQETQYF
TRBV7-9	NA	TRBJ2-7	NA	TGTGCCAGCAGCTTTACCACTCCCTACGAGCAGTACTTC	CASSFTTPYEQYF
TRBV6-5	NA	TRBJ2-2	TRBD1	TGTGCCAGCAGTTACTACAGGGGTGACACCGGGGAGCTGTTTTTT	CASSYYRGDTGELFF
TRBV9	NA	TRBJ2-2	NA	TGTGCCAGCAGTCAAATGGACAGCGTCGGACGGGAGCTGTTTTTT	CASSQMDSVGRELFF
TRBV30	few	TRBJ1-6	NA	TGTGCCTGGGCAAGGGATTCACCCCTCCACTTT	CAWARDSPLHF
TRBV5-1	NA	TRBJ1-1	NA	TGCGCCAGCAGCTTGGCCGTCAGCCCGAGGGAAGCTTTCTTT	CASSLAVSPREAFF
TRBV19	NA	TRBJ2-1	NA	TGTGCCAGTAGTATACAGGGGCCCGATGAGCAGTTCTTC	CASSIQGPDEQFF
TRBV25-1	NA	TRBJ2-7	TRBD1	TGTGCCAGCAGTCGACAGGGAATCGGCGAGCAGTACTTC	CASSRQGIGEQYF
TRBV5-1	once	TRBJ2-1	TRBD2	TGCGCCAGCAGCTTGGTGACTAGCGGCGCGGGGGAGCAGTTCTTC	CASSLVTSGAGEQFF
TRBV7-9	few	TRBJ2-2	NA	TGTGCCAGCAGCCCCCCATGGAGATCGAACACCGGGGAGCTGTTTTTT	CASSPPWRSNTGELFF
TRBV19	NA	TRBJ2-7	TRBD2	TGTGCCAGTAGTATCCGCGGGGGGGGCTACGAGCAGTACTTC	CASSIRGGGYEQYF
TRBV19	NA	TRBJ1-1	TRBD1	TGTGCCAGTAGTAACGGACAGGGGGGCACTGAAGCTTTCTTT	CASSNGQGGTEAFF
TRBV14	NA	TRBJ1-3	TRBD1	TGTGCCAGCAGCCAAAATCCGGGACAGGGCACTAGCTCTGGAAACACCATATATTTT	CASSQNPGQGTSSGNTIYF
TRBV7-6	NA	TRBJ2-1	TRBD2	TGTGCCAGCAGCTACCGGGACTACTACAATGAGCAGTTCTTC	CASSYRDYYNEQFF
TRBV30	NA	TRBJ2-5	NA	TGTGCCTGGAGTGTCCTGGAGACCCAGTACTTC	CAWSVLETQYF
TRBV29-1	NA	TRBJ2-3	TRBD1	TGCAGCGTTGCAGGGGGCGGGCTTGTTCGCGGACCAGATACGCAGTATTTT	CSVAGGGLVRGPDTQYF
TRBV10-3	few	TRBJ1-2	TRBD1	TGTGCCATCAGTTCCAACCGGGACAGCTTCGTCTATGGCTACACCTTC	CAISSNRDSFVYGYTF
TRBV4-2	NA	TRBJ2-3	TRBD1	TGTGCCAGCAGCCAAGAGACAGGGGGCACTAGCACAGATACGCAGTATTTT	CASSQETGGTSTDTQYF
TRBV18	NA	TRBJ1-5	NA	TGTGCCAGCCGGAAGGGAGATCAGCCCCAGCATTTT	CASRKGDQPQHF
TRBV28	NA	TRBJ1-1	NA	TGTGCCAGCAGCCTCTTGTGGGGGTTGGAGCTGAACACTGAAGCTTTCTTT	CASSLLWGLELNTEAFF
TRBV2	once	TRBJ1-4	TRBD1	TGTGCCAGCAGCGGGACAGGGGATGAAAAACTGTTTTTT	CASSGTGDEKLFF
TRBV4-3	NA	TRBJ1-3	NA	TGCGCCAGCAGCCACCCCAAACGGGGAAACACCATATATTTT	CASSHPKRGNTIYF
TRBV7-8	NA	TRBJ1-2	NA	TGTGCCAGCAGCTTAACCCGGGAATACTATGGCTACACCTTC	CASSLTREYYGYTF
TRBV4-2	few	TRBJ1-1	NA	TGTGCCAGCAGCCAAGGACAGCGTTTGAACACTGAAGCTTTCTTT	CASSQGQRLNTEAFF
TRBV5-1	NA	TRBJ2-7	NA	TGCGCCAGCAGTAGCACAGAAGCCTACGAGCAGTACTTC	CASSSTEAYEQYF
TRBV6-1	few	TRBJ1-2	NA	TGTGCCAGCAGTCCCGACGCCCCGCTAGGATCTGGCTACACCTTC	CASSPDAPLGSGYTF
TRBV28	NA	TRBJ2-5	NA	TGTGCCACCCATATCAGCGAGGGGGAGACCCAGTACTTC	CATHISEGETQYF
TRBV5-4	NA	TRBJ2-4	NA	TGTGCCAGCAGCTCAGGACTAGCCAAAAACATTCAGTACTTC	CASSSGLAKNIQYF
TRBV7-2	NA	TRBJ2-1	NA	TGTGCCAGCAGCCTTGGGACTTACCAGTTCTTC	CASSLGTYQFF
TRBV6-5	NA	TRBJ2-7	TRBD2	TGTGCCAGCAATCGGGGGGGAAGGGGCACCTACGAGCAGTACTTC	CASNRGGRGTYEQYF
TRBV28	NA	TRBJ1-2	TRBD1	TGTGCCAGCAGTTTCGGACAGGGTTATGGCTACACCTTC	CASSFGQGYGYTF
TRBV7-2	NA	TRBJ2-7	NA	TGTGCCAGCAGCTTAGGGAGGACTACCTACGAGCAGTACTTC	CASSLGRTTYEQYF
TRBV6-5	once	TRBJ2-4	NA	TGTGCCAGCAAGGAGGGGGCGCCGGACATTCAGTACTTC	CASKEGAPDIQYF
TRBV30	NA	TRBJ1-2	NA	TGTGCCTGGACCGGAGTGAGTAGAACCAACTATGGCTACACCTTC	CAWTGVSRTNYGYTF